Presented here are 12 T cell receptor beta chains from one specimen sequenced in a study of blood T cell repertoires in COVID-19. Profiling relied on immunoSEQ multiplex PCR, and the TCRdb table lists in-frame clones only, not all of them. The data show over 450,000 clones, roughly 89% seen once. Sequences were obtained from peripheral blood. The source of these receptors is a woman in her fifties or sixties with COVID-19, enrolled during active disease.

This clone occurred once. The chain joins TRBV7-2 to TRBJ1-2; tentative D call: TRBD1 (5 bases). This CDR3 has 15 residues. Germline CDR1 is SGHTA and CDR2 is FQGNSA. Trimming took 0 bases from V and 4 from J, leaving 12 bases between them. DNA of the CDR3: TGTGCCAGCAGCTTAGCGGGGGGTGGCGGCTATGGCTACACCTTC. This codes for CASSLAGGGGYGYTF.

As regards this clone: At the DNA level, this CDR3 is encoded by other sequences in the same sample as well. The chain has TRBV6-5 and TRBJ1-2; TRBD1 might be the D (5 bases). V was shortened by 0 bases and J by 8 bases, with 13 bases between the two germline ends. CDR1 is MNHEY, CDR2 SVGAGI, per germline. The CDR3 has 14 amino acids. CDR3 nucleotide sequence: TGTGCCAGCAGTTACTCGAGGCAGGGAGGGGGCTACACCTTC. This sequence encodes CASSYSRQGGGYTF.

This clone was counted only a few times. The chain combines TRBV9 with TRBJ2-7; no definite D call. Per the germline V gene, CDR1 is SGDLS and CDR2 is YYNGEE. There are 15 residues in the CDR3. Trimming removed 2 bases from V and 2 bases from J, with 14 bases in between. The CDR3 DNA sequence: TGTGCCAGCAGCGTTTCCCCCCTCGCGGCCTACGAGCAGTACTTC. The encoded protein is CASSVSPLAAYEQYF.

The chain uses TRBV5-6 and TRBJ2-4, with D possibly matching TRBD1 (5 bases). There are 15 residues in the CDR3. Germline CDR1 and CDR2: SGHDT and YYEEEE. Trimming left V 4 bases short and J 3 bases short, with 14 bases between. DNA of the CDR3: TGTGCCAGCAGCCTTCCCTCAGGGAACAAAAACATTCAGTACTTC. Translation gives CASSLPSGNKNIQYF.

The genes are TRBV3-1 (or the pseudogene TRBV3-2) and TRBJ1-4; TRBD1 matches 8 bases. The V gene end was trimmed by 0 bases and the J gene end by 10 bases; junction bases not matched to a gene: 7. The length of the CDR3 is 15 residues. CDR1 is LGHDT, CDR2 YNNKEL, per germline (reference sequence). The CDR3 coding sequence is TGTGCCAGCAGCCAAGAAGGGACAGGTGTTGGAAAACTGTTTTTT. It translates to CASSQEGTGVGKLFF.

The chain recombines TRBV6-2 or TRBV6-3 with TRBJ1-2; TRBD1 matches 9 bases. The trim removed 2 bases at V and 4 bases at J, leaving 8 bases unmatched. CDR1 is MNHEY and CDR2 is SVGEGT in the germline V gene. This CDR3 has 16 residues. CDR3 coding DNA: TGTGCCAGCAGTTACACCGGGACAGGGTTGCCCTATGGCTACACCTTC. This translates into CASSYTGTGLPYGYTF.

The chain combines TRBV6-5 with TRBJ2-7; possible D gene TRBD1, 6 bases. The germline gives CDR1 MNHEY, CDR2 SVGAGI. The CDR3 runs 13 residues. V was pared by 4 bases and J by 2 bases, with 9 bases between. CDR3 sequence reads: CASSWDKTYEQYF. CDR3 sequence (DNA): TGTGCCAGCAGTTGGGACAAAACCTACGAGCAGTACTTC.

The chain links TRBV5-1 to TRBJ2-7; 8 bases line up with TRBD1. The germline gives CDR1 SGHRS, CDR2 YFSETQ. With V trimmed by 2 bases and J by 5 bases, 6 bases remained unmatched. CDR3 length: 14 amino acids. Here the CDR3 DNA reads TGCGCCAGCAGCTTCGGAGACAGGGGACACGAGCAGTACTTC. Protein sequence: CASSFGDRGHEQYF.

The rearrangement links TRBV9 to TRBJ1-6; 7 nucleotides align to TRBD1. Germline CDR1 and CDR2: SGDLS and YYNGEE. V dropped 4 bases and J dropped 7; count of bases not matched to a gene: 5. CDR3 length: 14 amino acids. CDR3 region: CASSPRQGNSPLHF. CDR3 sequence (DNA): TGTGCCAGCAGCCCTCGACAGGGAAATTCACCCCTCCACTTT.

The CDR3 nucleotides are TGTGCCACCAGTGACCCCTCGCGAAATGAGCAGTTCTTC. Its protein product is CATSDPSRNEQFF. The rearrangement links TRBV24-1 to TRBJ2-1; D remains ambiguous. The CDR3 loop spans 13 amino acids. Germline V gives CDR1 KGHDR, CDR2 SFDVKD. The V gene lost 4 bases and the J gene lost 7 bases, with 10 bases spanning the gap.

The CDR3 spells CASSNGGVDTGELFF. CDR3 coding DNA: TGTGCCAGCAGTAATGGGGGGGTGGACACCGGGGAGCTGTTTTTT. J is TRBJ2-2 and V is TRBV2; TRBD2 agrees at 7 bases. CDR3 length: 15 amino acids. The germline gives CDR1 SNHLY, CDR2 FYNNEI. The J segment lost 3 bases and the V segment lost 5 bases, leaving 6 bases of the junction unmatched.

J is TRBJ2-3 and V is TRBV28; TRBD2 aligns across 12 bases. The trim removed 2 bases at V and 5 bases at J, leaving 5 bases unmatched. This CDR3 region has 16 residues. In germline, CDR1 is MDHEN, CDR2 SYDVKM. CDR3 sequence reads: CASSLGLAGYGDTQYF. The CDR3 DNA reads TGTGCCAGCAGTTTAGGACTAGCGGGGTATGGAGATACGCAGTATTTT.